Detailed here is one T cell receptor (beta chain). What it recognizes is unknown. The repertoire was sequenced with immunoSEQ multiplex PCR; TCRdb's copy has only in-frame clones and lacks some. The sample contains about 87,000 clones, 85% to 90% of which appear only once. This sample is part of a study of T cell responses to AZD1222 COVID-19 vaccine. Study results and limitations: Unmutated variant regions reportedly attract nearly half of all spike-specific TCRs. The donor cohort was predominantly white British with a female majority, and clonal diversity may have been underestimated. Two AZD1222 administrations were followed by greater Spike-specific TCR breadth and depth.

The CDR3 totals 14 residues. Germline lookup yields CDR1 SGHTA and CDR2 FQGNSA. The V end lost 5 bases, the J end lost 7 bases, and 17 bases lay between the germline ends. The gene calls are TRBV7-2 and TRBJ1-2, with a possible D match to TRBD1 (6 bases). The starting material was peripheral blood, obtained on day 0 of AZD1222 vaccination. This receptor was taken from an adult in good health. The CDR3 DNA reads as TGTGCCAGCAGCCAGAGATGGGGGCAGGGTGGCTACACCTTC. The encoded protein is CASSQRWGQGGYTF.